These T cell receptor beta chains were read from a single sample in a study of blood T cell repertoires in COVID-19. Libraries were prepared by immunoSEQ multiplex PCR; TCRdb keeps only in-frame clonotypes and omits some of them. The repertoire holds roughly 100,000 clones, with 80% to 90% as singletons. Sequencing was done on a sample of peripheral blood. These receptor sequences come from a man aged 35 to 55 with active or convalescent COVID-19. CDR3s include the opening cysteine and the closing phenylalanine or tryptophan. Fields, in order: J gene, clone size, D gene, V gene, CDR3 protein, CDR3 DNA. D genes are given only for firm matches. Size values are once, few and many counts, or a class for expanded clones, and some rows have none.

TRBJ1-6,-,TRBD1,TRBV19,CASSDREADSPLHF,TGTGCCAGCTCCGACAGGGAGGCTGATTCACCCCTCCACTTT
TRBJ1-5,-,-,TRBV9,CASSVGQDAQPQHF,TGTGCCAGCAGCGTAGGACAGGACGCTCAGCCCCAGCATTTT
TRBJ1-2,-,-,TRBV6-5,CASSLYRANYGYTF,TGTGCCAGCAGTTTGTACAGGGCGAACTATGGCTACACCTTC
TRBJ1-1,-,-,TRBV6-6,CASNGGGTEAFF,TGTGCCAGCAACGGCGGAGGGACTGAAGCTTTCTTT
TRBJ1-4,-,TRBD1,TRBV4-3,CASSRSVTGAGPNEKLFF,TGCGCCAGCAGCCGTTCGGTCACAGGGGCCGGCCCTAATGAAAAACTGTTTTTT
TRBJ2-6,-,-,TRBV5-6,CAPVRLGANVLTF,TGTGCCCCCGTCCGACTTGGGGCCAACGTCCTGACTTTC
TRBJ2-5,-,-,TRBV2,CASTTEVAQYF,TGTGCCAGCACCACAGAAGTGGCCCAGTACTTC
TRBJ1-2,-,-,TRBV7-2,CASSRSYGYTF,TGTGCCAGCAGCCGGAGCTATGGCTACACCTTC
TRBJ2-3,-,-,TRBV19,CASSIRRFTDTQYF,TGTGCCAGTAGTATTAGGCGGTTCACAGATACGCAGTATTTT
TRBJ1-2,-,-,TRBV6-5,CASSTSREGPYGYTF,TGTGCCAGCAGTACATCCCGGGAGGGGCCCTATGGCTACACCTTC
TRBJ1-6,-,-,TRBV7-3,CASSLGRVDSPLHF,TGTGCCAGCAGCTTGGGCAGGGTGGATTCACCCCTCCACTTT
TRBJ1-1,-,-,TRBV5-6,CASSPAGGTEAFF,TGTGCCAGCAGCCCGGCAGGAGGGACTGAAGCTTTCTTT
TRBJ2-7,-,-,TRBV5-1,CASSNTGRSSYEQYF,TGCGCCAGCAGCAATACAGGGCGGTCCTCCTACGAGCAGTACTTC
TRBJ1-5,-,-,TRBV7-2,CASSLARGSNQPQHF,TGTGCCAGCAGCTTAGCGCGGGGCAGCAATCAGCCCCAGCATTTT
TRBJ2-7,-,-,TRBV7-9,CASSLVGSSYEQYF,TGTGCCAGCAGCTTAGTTGGGAGCTCCTACGAGCAGTACTTC
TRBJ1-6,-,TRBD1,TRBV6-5,CASRQGGYSPLHF,TGTGCCAGCAGACAGGGGGGGTATTCACCCCTCCACTTT
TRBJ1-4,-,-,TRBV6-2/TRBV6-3,CASSYSRGTAGGEKLFF,TGTGCCAGCAGTTACTCTCGGGGGACTGCTGGGGGTGAAAAACTGTTTTTT
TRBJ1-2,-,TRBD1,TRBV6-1,CASSDPGQAGYGYTF,TGTGCCAGCAGTGACCCGGGACAGGCGGGCTATGGCTACACCTTC
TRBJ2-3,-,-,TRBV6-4,CASSGCERGTDTQYF,TGTGCCAGCAGTGGTTGCGAGCGGGGCACAGATACGCAGTATTTT
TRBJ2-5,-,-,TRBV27,CASSLGAWETQYF,TGTGCCAGCAGTTTGGGGGCCTGGGAGACCCAGTACTTC
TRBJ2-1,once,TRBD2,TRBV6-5,CASSWTSGGDVEQFF,TGTGCCAGCAGCTGGACTAGCGGGGGGGATGTTGAGCAGTTCTTC
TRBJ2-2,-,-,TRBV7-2,CASSPKNTGELFF,TGTGCCAGCAGCCCCAAGAACACCGGGGAGCTGTTTTTT